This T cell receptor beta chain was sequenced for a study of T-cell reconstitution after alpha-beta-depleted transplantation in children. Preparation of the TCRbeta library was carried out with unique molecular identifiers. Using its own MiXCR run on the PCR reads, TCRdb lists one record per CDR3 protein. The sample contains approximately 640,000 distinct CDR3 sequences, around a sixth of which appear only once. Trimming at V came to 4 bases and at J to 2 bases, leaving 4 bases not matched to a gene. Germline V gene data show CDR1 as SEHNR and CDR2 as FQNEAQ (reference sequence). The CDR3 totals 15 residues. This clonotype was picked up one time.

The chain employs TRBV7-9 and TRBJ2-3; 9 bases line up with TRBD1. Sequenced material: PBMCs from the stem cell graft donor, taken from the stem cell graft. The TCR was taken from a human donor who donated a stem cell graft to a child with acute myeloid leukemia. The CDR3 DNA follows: TGTGCCAGCAGCTCCGGGACAGGGTACACAGATACGCAGTATTTT. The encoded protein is CASSSGTGYTDTQYF. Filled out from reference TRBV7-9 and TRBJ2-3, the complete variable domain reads DTGVSQNPRHKITKRGQNVTFRCDPISEHNRLYWYRQTLGQGPEFLTYFQNEAQLEKSRLLSDRFSAERPKGSFSTLEIQRTEQGDSAMYLCASSSGTGYTDTQYFGPGTRLTVL.